This T cell receptor (beta chain) emerged from a study of OX40 agonist ivuxolimab in advanced cancers. The CDR3 spans 17 residues. V lost 2 bases to trimming and J lost 5 bases; unmatched junction nucleotides: 13. CDR1 and CDR2 (germline): MGHDK, SYGVNS. Sequenced by immunoSEQ multiplex PCR; TCRdb stores in-frame clones only, minus some. The profile shows roughly 53,000 clones, 85% of them singletons. The chain combines TRBV25-1 with TRBJ2-7; 9 bases fit TRBD2. This specimen consisted of CD4+ or CD8+ T cells sorted from blood, obtained in a trial of the OX40 agonist ivuxolimab. This receptor was taken from an adult with an advanced solid tumor such as melanoma, head and neck, liver or kidney cancer. CDR3 residues: CASSETAGGPTGDEQYF. CDR3 coding DNA: TGTGCCAGCAGTGAAACTGCGGGAGGGCCGACGGGTGACGAGCAGTACTTC.